This T cell receptor beta chain was captured by sequencing in a study of metastatic and nonmetastatic thyroid tumors. On the study more broadly: For malignant and benign thyroid patients, tumor or nodule tissue and blood were the sources whose repertoires were compared. Study results and caveats: The reported finding was significantly higher TCR beta diversity in malignant thyroid tumors relative to benign nodules, in blood and tumor.

Original processing methods: Building a distant-metastasis classifier for papillary thyroid cancer drew on CDR3 differences across clinicopathological groups. TCRdb called clones again from the PCR reads with MiXCR. Clone size and V and J calls follow TCRdb, not the original study. The table shows 3,700 or so clones, with 30% to 35% occurring only once. Points on this clone: Its antigen is unknown.

All patients were treatment-naive before thyroid surgery. The CDR3 totals 14 residues. Trimming left V 0 bases short and J 1 base short, with 3 bases between. In germline, CDR1 is SGHAT, CDR2 FQNNGV. The receptor's source is a male donor with papillary thyroid cancer or a benign thyroid nodule (not recorded which). Some clones in this sample may be carry-over from other donors' samples. The V and J genes are TRBV11-2 and TRBJ2-2; D not resolved. Sequences were obtained from adjacent normal tissue. CDR3 DNA: TGTGCCAGCAGCTTAGAAGGGAACACCGGGGAGCTGTTTTTT. Protein sequence: CASSLEGNTGELFF.